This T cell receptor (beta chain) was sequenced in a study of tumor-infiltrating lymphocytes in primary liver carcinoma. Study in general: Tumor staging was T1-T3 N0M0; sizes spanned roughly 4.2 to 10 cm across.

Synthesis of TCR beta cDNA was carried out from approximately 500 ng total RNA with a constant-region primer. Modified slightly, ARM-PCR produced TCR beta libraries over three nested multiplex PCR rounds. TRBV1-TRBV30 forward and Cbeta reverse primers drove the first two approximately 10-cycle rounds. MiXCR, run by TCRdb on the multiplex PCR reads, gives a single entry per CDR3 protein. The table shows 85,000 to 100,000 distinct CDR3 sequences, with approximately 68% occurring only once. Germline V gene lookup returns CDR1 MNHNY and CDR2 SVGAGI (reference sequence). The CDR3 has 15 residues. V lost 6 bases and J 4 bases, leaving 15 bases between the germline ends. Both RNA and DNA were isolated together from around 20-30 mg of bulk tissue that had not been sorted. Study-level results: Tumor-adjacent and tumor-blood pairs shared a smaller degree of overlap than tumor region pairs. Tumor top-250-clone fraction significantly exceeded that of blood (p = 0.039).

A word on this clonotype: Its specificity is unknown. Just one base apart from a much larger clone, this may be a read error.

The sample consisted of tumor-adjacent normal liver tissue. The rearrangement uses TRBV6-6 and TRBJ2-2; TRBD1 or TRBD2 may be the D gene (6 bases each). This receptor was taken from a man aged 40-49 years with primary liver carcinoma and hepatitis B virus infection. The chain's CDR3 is CASSRGRGGTGELFF. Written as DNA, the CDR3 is TGTGCCAGCAGCCGCGGCAGGGGAGGCACCGGGGAGCTGTTTTTT.